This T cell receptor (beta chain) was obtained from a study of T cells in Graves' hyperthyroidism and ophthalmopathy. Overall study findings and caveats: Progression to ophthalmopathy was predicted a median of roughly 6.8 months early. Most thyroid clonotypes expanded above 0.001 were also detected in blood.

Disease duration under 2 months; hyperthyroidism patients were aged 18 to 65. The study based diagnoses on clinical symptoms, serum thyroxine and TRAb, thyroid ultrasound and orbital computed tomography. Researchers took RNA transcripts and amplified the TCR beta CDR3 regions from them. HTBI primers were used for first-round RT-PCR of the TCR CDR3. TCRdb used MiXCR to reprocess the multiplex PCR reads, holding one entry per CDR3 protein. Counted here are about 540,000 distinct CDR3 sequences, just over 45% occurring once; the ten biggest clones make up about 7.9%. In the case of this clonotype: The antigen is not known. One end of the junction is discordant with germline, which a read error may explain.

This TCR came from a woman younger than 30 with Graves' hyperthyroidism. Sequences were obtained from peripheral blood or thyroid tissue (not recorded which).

DNA for the CDR3: TGTGCCAGCAGTGAGGACAGCGAAGGTTTC. It translates to CASSEDSEGF. The chain couples TRBV7-2 to TRBJ2-5, with D perhaps TRBD1 (6 bases). This CDR3 is built from 10 residues. Germline CDR1 SGHTA, CDR2 FQGNSA.